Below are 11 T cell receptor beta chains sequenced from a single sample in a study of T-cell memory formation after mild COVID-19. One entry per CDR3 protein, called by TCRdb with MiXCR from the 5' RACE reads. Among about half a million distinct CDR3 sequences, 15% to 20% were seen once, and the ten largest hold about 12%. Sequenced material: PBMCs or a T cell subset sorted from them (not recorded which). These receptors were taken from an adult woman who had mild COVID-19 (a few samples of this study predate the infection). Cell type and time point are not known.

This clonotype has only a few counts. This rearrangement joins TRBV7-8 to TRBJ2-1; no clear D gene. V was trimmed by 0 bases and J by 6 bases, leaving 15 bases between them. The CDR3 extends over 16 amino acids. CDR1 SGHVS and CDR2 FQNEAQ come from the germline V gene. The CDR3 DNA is TGTGCCAGCAGCTTAGCGGTCGTGGATAGGTCCAATGAGCAGTTCTTC. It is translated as CASSLAVVDRSNEQFF.

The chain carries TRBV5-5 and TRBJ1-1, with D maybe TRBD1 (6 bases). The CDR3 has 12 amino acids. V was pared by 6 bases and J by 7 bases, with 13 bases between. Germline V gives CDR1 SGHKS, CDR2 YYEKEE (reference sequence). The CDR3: CASTETGHEAFF. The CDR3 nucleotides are TGTGCCAGCACCGAGACAGGACATGAAGCTTTCTTT.

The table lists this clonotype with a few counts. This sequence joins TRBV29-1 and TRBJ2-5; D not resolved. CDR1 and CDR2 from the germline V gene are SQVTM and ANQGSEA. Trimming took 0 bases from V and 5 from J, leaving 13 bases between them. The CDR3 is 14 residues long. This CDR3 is CSVEDQGRVETQYF. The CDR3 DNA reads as TGCAGCGTTGAAGATCAAGGAAGGGTCGAGACCCAGTACTTC. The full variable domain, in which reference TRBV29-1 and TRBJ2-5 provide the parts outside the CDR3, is SAVISQKPSRDICQRGTSLTIQCQVDSQVTMMFWYRQQPGQSLTLIATANQGSEATYESGFVIDKFPISRPNLTFSTLTVSNMSPEDSSIYLCSVEDQGRVETQYFGPGTRLLVL.

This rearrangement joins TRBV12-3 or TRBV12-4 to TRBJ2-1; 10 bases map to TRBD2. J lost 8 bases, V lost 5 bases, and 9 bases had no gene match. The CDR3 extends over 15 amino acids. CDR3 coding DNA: TGTGCCAGCAGTACTACTAGCGGGATGTTTCATGAGCAGTTCTTC. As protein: CASSTTSGMFHEQFF.

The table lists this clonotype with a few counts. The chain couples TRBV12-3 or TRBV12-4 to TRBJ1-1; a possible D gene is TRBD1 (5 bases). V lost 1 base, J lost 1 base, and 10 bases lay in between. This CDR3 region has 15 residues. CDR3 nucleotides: TGTGCCAGCAGTTTAGTGGGTCAGGGGAACACTGAAGCTTTCTTT. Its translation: CASSLVGQGNTEAFF.

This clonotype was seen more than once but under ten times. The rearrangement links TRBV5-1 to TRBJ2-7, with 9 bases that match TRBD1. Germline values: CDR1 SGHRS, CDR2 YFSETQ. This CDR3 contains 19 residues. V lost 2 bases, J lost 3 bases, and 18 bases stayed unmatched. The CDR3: CASSFSAQSGTGSGYEQYF. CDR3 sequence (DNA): TGCGCCAGCAGCTTCTCTGCCCAGTCCGGGACAGGGTCTGGCTACGAGCAGTACTTC.

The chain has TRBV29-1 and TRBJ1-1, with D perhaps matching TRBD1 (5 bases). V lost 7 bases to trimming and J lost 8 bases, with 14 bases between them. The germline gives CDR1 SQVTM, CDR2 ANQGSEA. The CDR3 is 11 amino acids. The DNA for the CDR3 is TGCAGCGCCCGAAGGGAGGGGGAAGCTTTCTTT. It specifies CSARREGEAFF.

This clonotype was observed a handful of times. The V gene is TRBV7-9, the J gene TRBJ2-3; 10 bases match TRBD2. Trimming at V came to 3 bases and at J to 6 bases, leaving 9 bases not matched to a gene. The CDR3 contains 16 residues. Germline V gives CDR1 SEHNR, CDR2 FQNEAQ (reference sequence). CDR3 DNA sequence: TGTGCCAGCAGCTTCAGCTCTAGCGGGGGATGGGATACGCAGTATTTT. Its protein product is CASSFSSSGGWDTQYF.

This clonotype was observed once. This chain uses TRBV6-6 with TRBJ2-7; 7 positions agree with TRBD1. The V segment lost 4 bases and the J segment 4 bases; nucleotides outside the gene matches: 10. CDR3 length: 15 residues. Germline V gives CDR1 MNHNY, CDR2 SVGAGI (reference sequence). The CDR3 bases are TGTGCCAGCAGTTCGATCCGGGACAGACTATACGAGCAGTACTTC. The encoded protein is CASSSIRDRLYEQYF.

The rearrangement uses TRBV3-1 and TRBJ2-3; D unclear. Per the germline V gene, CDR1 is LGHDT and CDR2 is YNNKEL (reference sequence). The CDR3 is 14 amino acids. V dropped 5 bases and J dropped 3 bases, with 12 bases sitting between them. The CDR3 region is CASSRLVGTDTQYF. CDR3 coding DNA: TGTGCCAGCAGCAGATTAGTGGGTACAGATACGCAGTATTTT.

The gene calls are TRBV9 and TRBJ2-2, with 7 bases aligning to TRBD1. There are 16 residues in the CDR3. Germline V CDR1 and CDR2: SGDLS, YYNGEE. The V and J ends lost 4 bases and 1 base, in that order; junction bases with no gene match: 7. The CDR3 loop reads CASSPRPGGNTGELFF. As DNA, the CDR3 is TGTGCCAGCAGCCCCCGGCCAGGGGGGAACACCGGGGAGCTGTTTTTT.